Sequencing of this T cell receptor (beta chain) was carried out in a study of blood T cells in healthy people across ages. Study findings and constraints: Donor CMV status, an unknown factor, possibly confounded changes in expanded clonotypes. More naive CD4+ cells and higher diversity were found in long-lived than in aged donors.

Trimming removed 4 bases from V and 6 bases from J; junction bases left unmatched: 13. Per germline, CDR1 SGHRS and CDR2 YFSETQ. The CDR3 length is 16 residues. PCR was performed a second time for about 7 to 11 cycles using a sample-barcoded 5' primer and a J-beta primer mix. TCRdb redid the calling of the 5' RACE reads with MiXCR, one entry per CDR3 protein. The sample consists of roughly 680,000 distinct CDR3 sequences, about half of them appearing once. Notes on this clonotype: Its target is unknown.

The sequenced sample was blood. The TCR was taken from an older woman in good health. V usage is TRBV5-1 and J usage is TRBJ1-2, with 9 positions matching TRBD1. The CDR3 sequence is CASSLGTGLQLDGYTF. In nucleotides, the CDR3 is TGCGCCAGCAGCCTCGGGACAGGGCTTCAACTAGATGGCTACACCTTC.